What follows are 16 T cell receptor beta chains derived from one specimen sequenced in a study of neoadjuvant anti-PD-1 for oral cavity cancer. Profiling relied on immunoSEQ multiplex PCR, and the TCRdb table lists in-frame clones only, not all of them. The sample lists some 33,000 clones; approximately 90% were seen once. Specimen: PBMCs, collected before nivolumab (anti-PD-1) treatment. The receptors were sampled from a person between 40 and 85 years old with oral cavity squamous cell carcinoma.

This clone was detected a few times. The rearrangement uses TRBV18 and TRBJ1-2; D is unresolved. This CDR3 contains 15 residues. CDR1 is KGHSH, CDR2 LQKENI, per germline. Trimming pared 6 bases from V and 4 bases from J, leaving 18 bases between. The DNA for the CDR3 is TGTGCCAGCTCCCAGGAACCCGAATCTTTCTATGGCTACACCTTC. It is translated as CASSQEPESFYGYTF.

V is TRBV5-5 and J is TRBJ2-7; D gene ambiguous. The CDR3 is made up of 16 amino acids. Trimming took off 1 base at V and 3 bases at J, with 17 bases between the two ends. The germline V gene encodes CDR1 SGHKS and CDR2 YYEKEE (reference sequence). For the CDR3, the DNA is TGTGCCAGCAGCTTGTTAGGGTCCCGATCGGGCTACGAGCAGTACTTC. Amino acids: CASSLLGSRSGYEQYF.

The gene calls are TRBV11-2 and TRBJ1-6; the match to TRBD1 covers 8 bases. J was trimmed by 10 bases and V by 0 bases; bases with no gene match: 5. Per germline, CDR1 SGHAT and CDR2 FQNNGV. This CDR3 has 15 amino acids. The CDR3 DNA is TGTGCCAGCAGCTTAGAGTGGACAGGGCCATCACCCCTCCACTTT. It translates to CASSLEWTGPSPLHF.

The chain couples TRBV7-8 to TRBJ1-6; 7 nucleotides line up with TRBD1. The germline V gene encodes CDR1 SGHVS and CDR2 FQNEAQ. The CDR3 is 16 residues long. Trimming took 3 bases from V and 3 from J; bases not matched to a gene: 5. In DNA form, the CDR3 reads TGTGCCAGCAGCTTCGTAGGACAGGACTATAATTCACCCCTCCACTTT. Translation: CASSFVGQDYNSPLHF.

The chain joins TRBV5-5 to TRBJ2-3; no reliable D call. V lost 0 bases to trimming and J lost 6 bases, with 2 bases between them. Germline values: CDR1 SGHKS, CDR2 YYEKEE (reference sequence). This CDR3 is 11 amino acids long. The CDR3 sequence is CASSLGDTQYF. CDR3 coding DNA: TGTGCCAGCAGCTTGGGGGATACGCAGTATTTT.

As DNA, the CDR3 is TGCGCCAGCAGCCAAGATTGGGGTCCCACCGGCGGTGATACGCAGTATTTT. Residues: CASSQDWGPTGGDTQYF. The genes are TRBV4-1 and TRBJ2-3; D is ambiguous. Trimming took off 0 bases at V and 6 bases at J, with 19 bases between the two ends. This CDR3 spans 17 amino acids. Germline values: CDR1 MGHRA, CDR2 YSYEKL.

V and J are TRBV19 and TRBJ1-1, with a possible D match to TRBD1 (6 bases). This CDR3 spans 15 amino acids. Germline V gene data show CDR1 as LNHDA and CDR2 as SQIVND (reference sequence). V lost 7 bases to trimming and J lost 1 base, with 16 bases between them. The CDR3 region has the DNA TGTGCCAGTAAAATCTACGAAGGGGGGAACACTGAAGCTTTCTTT. Amino acid sequence: CASKIYEGGNTEAFF.

Regarding this clone: This sample includes further DNA sequences coding for the same CDR3. The V call is TRBV7-9, the J call TRBJ2-5, with unresolved D. The length of the CDR3 is 15 residues. With 2 bases removed from V and 3 bases from J, the gap between germline ends came to 13 bases. Germline assignment: CDR1 SEHNR and CDR2 FQNEAQ (reference sequence). DNA of the CDR3: TGTGCCAGCAGCTTAAGACGAGGAACAGAAGAGACCCAGTACTTC. It codes for CASSLRRGTEETQYF.

The chain carries TRBV27 and TRBJ1-1, with D unresolved. The CDR3 sequence is 14 residues long. Trimming stripped 2 bases from V and 1 base from J, with 8 bases between. Germline V CDR1 and CDR2: MNHEY, SMNVEV (reference sequence). CDR3 coding DNA: TGTGCCAGCAGTTTAGCCCTTCCGAACACTGAAGCTTTCTTT. It is translated as CASSLALPNTEAFF.

The chain has TRBV29-1 and TRBJ2-7, with 7 bases identical to TRBD2. Germline-derived CDR1 and CDR2 are SQVTM and ANQGSEA. The CDR3 runs to 13 residues. Trimming took 4 bases from V and 1 from J; bases not matched to a gene: 4. DNA for the CDR3: TGCAGCGTTGCTCCTAGCGGATCCTACGAGCAGTACTTC. It yields the protein CSVAPSGSYEQYF.

J is TRBJ2-2 and V is TRBV2, with unresolved D. The germline V gene encodes CDR1 SNHLY and CDR2 FYNNEI. V was trimmed by 4 bases and J by 0 bases, leaving 9 bases between them. CDR3 length: 15 residues. In DNA, the CDR3 is TGTGCCAGCAGTGTCGCCGCCGCGAACACCGGGGAGCTGTTTTTT. Protein sequence: CASSVAAANTGELFF.

The rearrangement uses TRBV25-1 and TRBJ2-3; 10 nucleotides match TRBD2. The CDR3 is 16 residues long. Trimming cost V 3 bases and J 6 bases; bases outside gene matches: 9. Germline V gene data show CDR1 as MGHDK and CDR2 as SYGVNS. DNA for the CDR3: TGTGCCAGCAGTGATTCTAGCGGGGGCGCAGGGGATACGCAGTATTTT. It is translated as CASSDSSGGAGDTQYF. The full variable domain, completed using reference TRBV25-1 and TRBJ2-3, is EADIYQTPRYLVIGTGKKITLECSQTMGHDKMYWYQQDPGMELHLIHYSYGVNSTEKGDLSSESTVSRIRTEHFPLTLESARPSHTSQYLCASSDSSGGAGDTQYFGPGTRLTVL.

The chain uses TRBV19 and TRBJ1-1; D is ambiguous. CDR1 is LNHDA and CDR2 is SQIVND in the germline V gene (reference sequence). CDR3 length equals 14 residues. With 6 bases removed from V and 0 bases from J, the gap between germline ends came to 11 bases. The chain's CDR3 is CASSFATLNTEAFF. In DNA, the CDR3 is TGTGCCAGTAGCTTCGCGACACTGAACACTGAAGCTTTCTTT.

CDR3 bases: TGTGCCAGCAGCGTAGATGTCTGGGGACAGGGCAACGAGCAGTACTTC. This encodes CASSVDVWGQGNEQYF. The genes are TRBV9 and TRBJ2-7, with 9 nucleotides matching TRBD1. The CDR3 consists of 16 residues. Germline V gene sequence: CDR1 SGDLS, CDR2 YYNGEE. The ends lost 0 bases at V and 5 bases at J; junction bases unmatched: 9. Filled out from reference TRBV9 and TRBJ2-7, the complete variable domain reads DSGVTQTPKHLITATGQRVTLRCSPRSGDLSVYWYQQSLDQGLQFLIQYYNGEERAKGNILERFSAQQFPDLHSELNLSSLELGDSALYFCASSVDVWGQGNEQYFGPGTRLTVT.

The chain couples TRBV7-2 to TRBJ2-7; perhaps D is TRBD1 or TRBD2 (5 bases each). CDR3 length: 14 residues. Deletions cut 4 bases from V and 2 bases from J, with 12 bases between. CDR1 is SGHTA, CDR2 FQGNSA, per germline. CDR3 protein: CASSSWDGTYEQYF. In DNA form, the CDR3 reads TGTGCCAGCAGCTCCTGGGACGGAACCTACGAGCAGTACTTC.

The CDR3 nucleotides read TGTGCCAGTTCGAGGGGGACGAATTACAATGAGCAGTTCTTC. Its translation: CASSRGTNYNEQFF. V gene TRBV19 combines with J gene TRBJ2-1; TRBD1 is a possible D gene (6 bases). CDR1 and CDR2 (germline): LNHDA, SQIVND (reference sequence). V was trimmed by 8 bases and J by 4 bases, leaving 15 bases between them. The CDR3 totals 14 residues.